What follows are 16 T cell receptor beta chains derived from one specimen sequenced in a study of cytomegalovirus exposure and HLA in healthy donors. The study ran its PCR with 60 Vbeta and 13 Jbeta primers. Using immunoSEQ multiplex PCR, the repertoire was profiled, and TCRdb retains in-frame clones only, with some absent. The specimen's table records some 130,000 clones. Sequencing was carried out using PBMCs. The receptors derive from a woman in her thirties or forties in good health and CMV-seropositive.

This chain links TRBV28 with TRBJ2-7; 9 nucleotides match TRBD2. The CDR3 contains 16 residues. Germline V gene lookup returns CDR1 MDHEN and CDR2 SYDVKM. With 7 bases clipped from V and 4 bases from J, the junction kept 14 bases outside the gene matches. CDR3 residues: CASNFAGLAGGYEQYF. CDR3 nucleotides: TGTGCCAGCAATTTTGCGGGACTAGCAGGGGGTTACGAGCAGTACTTC. Full variable domain (remainder filled in from reference TRBV28 and TRBJ2-7): DVKVTQSSRYLVKRTGEKVFLECVQDMDHENMFWYRQDPGLGLRLIYFSYDVKMKEKGDIPEGYSVSREKKERFSLILESASTNQTSMYLCASNFAGLAGGYEQYFGPGTRLTVT.

The rearrangement uses TRBV7-9 and TRBJ2-7, with TRBD1 matching 8 bases. Germline V gene data show CDR1 as SEHNR and CDR2 as FQNEAQ (reference sequence). The CDR3 extends over 13 amino acids. The junction had 5 bases not matched to a gene; V was cut back by 7 bases and J by 3 bases. The CDR3 sequence: CASTGQGNYEQYF. DNA for the CDR3: TGTGCCAGCACCGGACAGGGTAACTACGAGCAGTACTTC. Together with reference TRBV7-9 and TRBJ2-7, the CDR3 gives the full variable domain: DTGVSQNPRHKITKRGQNVTFRCDPISEHNRLYWYRQTLGQGPEFLTYFQNEAQLEKSRLLSDRFSAERPKGSFSTLEIQRTEQGDSAMYLCASTGQGNYEQYFGPGTRLTVT.

The chain carries TRBV6-1 and TRBJ1-4; 11 bases agree with TRBD1. After removal of 0 bases from V and 8 bases from J, the junction contained 2 bases not matched to a gene. The germline gives CDR1 MNHNS, CDR2 SASEGT. The CDR3 runs 15 residues. CDR3 DNA: TGTGCCAGCAGTGAAGCCGGGACAGGGGGAGAAAAACTGTTTTTT. Its translation is CASSEAGTGGEKLFF.

The chain joins TRBV30 to TRBJ1-2; 9 bases align to TRBD1. The CDR3 runs 15 residues. J lost 4 bases, V lost 3 bases, and 9 bases had no gene match. CDR1 is GTSNPN and CDR2 is SVGIG in the germline V gene (reference sequence). The CDR3 DNA follows: TGTGCCTGGAGGTTACCTGGGACAGGGACCTATGGCTACACCTTC. Translating gives CAWRLPGTGTYGYTF.

J is TRBJ1-1 and V is TRBV19; TRBD1 aligns across 9 bases. This CDR3 spans 15 amino acids. CDR1 is LNHDA, CDR2 SQIVND, per germline (reference sequence). With 6 bases clipped from V and 2 bases from J, the junction kept 7 bases outside the gene matches. CDR3 in DNA: TGTGCCAGTAGATGGGACAGGGAAGACAACACTGAAGCTTTCTTT. It codes for CASRWDREDNTEAFF.

This chain uses TRBV7-2 with TRBJ2-1; a possible D gene is TRBD1 (5 bases). This CDR3 comprises 15 residues. V was shortened by 1 base and J by 0 bases, with 7 bases between the two germline ends. Germline assignment: CDR1 SGHTA and CDR2 FQGNSA. CDR3 DNA: TGTGCCAGCAGCTTAGGGGGCCGCTCCTACAATGAGCAGTTCTTC. Its protein product is CASSLGGRSYNEQFF.

This chain links TRBV4-1 with TRBJ2-1, with 14 bases aligning to TRBD2. This CDR3 contains 17 residues. Unmatched junction bases numbered 8, after V lost 3 bases and J lost 7 bases. The V gene's germline CDR1 is MGHRA and CDR2 YSYEKL. CDR3 coding DNA: TGCGCCAGCAGCCAGGGGGGGGGACTAGCGGGGGAAAATGAGCAGTTCTTC. Encoded protein: CASSQGGGLAGENEQFF.

The genes are TRBV6-6 and TRBJ2-7; 7 bases are a match to TRBD1. Germline V gives CDR1 MNHNY, CDR2 SVGAGI (reference sequence). The ends lost 2 bases at V and 5 bases at J; junction bases unmatched: 3. This CDR3 has 13 residues. CDR3 in amino acids: CASSYPTGNEQYF. For the CDR3, the DNA is TGTGCCAGCAGTTACCCGACAGGGAACGAGCAGTACTTC.

The V gene is TRBV28, the J gene TRBJ1-5; D gene unclear. The CDR3 spans 16 residues. CDR1 and CDR2 from the germline V gene are MDHEN and SYDVKM. V gave up 6 bases and J gave up 2 bases, with 17 bases separating them. The CDR3 bases are TGTGCCAGCAGCCAAGTACGGGTCTTGGGCAATCAGCCCCAGCATTTT. This encodes CASSQVRVLGNQPQHF.

The chain uses TRBV27 and TRBJ2-2; 14 nucleotides align to TRBD2. This CDR3 region has 16 residues. CDR1 MNHEY and CDR2 SMNVEV come from the germline V gene (reference sequence). V dropped 5 bases and J dropped 6; count of bases not matched to a gene: 5. This CDR3 is CASSGLAGGVAGELFF. CDR3 bases: TGTGCCAGCAGTGGACTAGCGGGAGGTGTAGCCGGGGAGCTGTTTTTT.

The V and J genes are TRBV19 and TRBJ2-1, with D perhaps TRBD2 (6 bases). The V and J ends lost 9 bases and 3 bases respectively, with 9 bases between them. CDR1 LNHDA and CDR2 SQIVND come from the germline V gene (reference sequence). This CDR3 has 12 residues. In nucleotides, the CDR3 is TGTGCCAGCGGGAGAAGCTACAATGAGCAGTTCTTC. Translated, it gives CASGRSYNEQFF.

V is TRBV10-3 and J is TRBJ2-3, with 7 bases identical to TRBD2. J lost 2 bases, V lost 0 bases, and 5 bases had no gene match. The CDR3 is 16 residues long. Germline V CDR1 and CDR2: ENHRY, SYGVKD. The CDR3 sequence is CAISESGGGSTDTQYF. The CDR3 coding sequence is TGTGCCATCAGTGAGTCGGGGGGGGGATCCACAGATACGCAGTATTTT.

The chain recombines TRBV29-1 with TRBJ2-7; 11 nucleotides agree with TRBD2. CDR1 and CDR2 (germline): SQVTM, ANQGSEA. This CDR3 has 13 residues. V was clipped by 7 bases and J by 2 bases; unmatched bases: 4. Here the CDR3 DNA reads TGCAGCGGGAGACTAGCGGGAACCTACGAGCAGTACTTC. Translated: CSGRLAGTYEQYF.

This chain connects TRBV7-2 to TRBJ2-1; 9 nucleotides agree with TRBD2. The CDR3 totals 16 residues. With V trimmed by 1 base and J by 5 bases, 6 bases remained unmatched. CDR1 and CDR2 from the germline V gene are SGHTA and FQGNSA. In DNA, the CDR3 is TGTGCCAGCAGCTTAGATTTAGCTAGCGGGGACAATGAGCAGTTCTTC. It encodes CASSLDLASGDNEQFF.

In DNA, the CDR3 is TGTGCCAGCAGCCAGCCTTTAGAGACACTAGATGGAAAACTGTTTTTT. Protein product: CASSQPLETLDGKLFF. The chain joins TRBV5-5 to TRBJ1-4; no clear D gene. CDR1 and CDR2 (germline): SGHKS, YYEKEE (reference sequence). Trimming left V 4 bases short and J 10 bases short, with 23 bases between. CDR3 length: 16 residues.

This sequence joins TRBV5-4 and TRBJ2-7; no reliable D call. V lost 0 bases and J lost 5, with 12 bases in between. The CDR3 spans 14 residues. In germline, CDR1 is SGHNT, CDR2 YYREEE (reference sequence). CDR3 bases: TGTGCCAGCAGCTTGGGTCTAATAAGTAACGAGCAGTACTTC. This translates into CASSLGLISNEQYF.